Below are 32 T cell receptor beta chains sequenced from a single sample in a study of Graves' ophthalmopathy and Graves' hyperthyroidism (dated by TCRdb to about 2018). Sequencing was carried out with an Illumina HiSeq 2000. For repertoire sequencing, the TCR beta CDR3 regions were amplified from RNA transcripts. The first round of RT-PCR was done with HTBI primers and the Qiagen OneStep RT-PCR kit, and was followed by a second round of multiplex PCR, then size selection and purification. The raw public reads went through TCRdb reprocessing: fastp at Q25, MiXCR clone calling, in-frame beta chains kept. Entries that share a CDR3 protein sequence are merged under the most common genes and DNA. The sample table contains about 210,000 distinct CDR3 sequences; only one count was recorded for 25% to 30% of them. In total, the top ten clones hold about 9.3% of the sample. Specimen: peripheral blood. Receptors were obtained from a man over 45 with Graves' ophthalmopathy. Donor details come from another sample of the same person, matched by shared clones.

The chain carries TRBV12-3 or TRBV12-4 and TRBJ2-2; tentative D call: TRBD2 (5 bases). The CDR3 contains 15 residues. V dropped 1 base and J dropped 6 bases, with 12 bases sitting between them. This CDR3 is CASSLGLAWAGELFF. The CDR3 DNA follows: TGTGCCAGCAGTTTAGGGCTAGCTTGGGCCGGGGAGCTGTTTTTT.

This clonotype was seen many times. The chain recombines TRBV6-6 with TRBJ1-1; weak D call: TRBD1 (5 bases). Germline-derived CDR1 and CDR2 are MNHNY and SVGAGI (reference sequence). V was clipped by 7 bases and J by 0 bases, with 15 bases between them. This CDR3 region has 15 residues. The CDR3, as DNA: TGTGCCAGCACCAAGGCACAGGCGATGAACACTGAAGCTTTCTTT. Its protein is CASTKAQAMNTEAFF.

This clonotype came up many times. V is TRBV11-3 and J is TRBJ2-7; 14 bases are shared with TRBD2. With 5 bases clipped from V and 4 bases from J, the junction kept 13 bases outside the gene matches. The CDR3 loop spans 18 amino acids. CDR1 is SGHNT, CDR2 YENEEA, per germline. CDR3 DNA sequence: TGTGCCAGCAGCAAATCCTCGGGACTAGCGGGAGAGTGGTACGAGCAGTACTTC. This translates into CASSKSSGLAGEWYEQYF.

Many counts were recorded for this clonotype. The V gene is TRBV27, the J gene TRBJ2-5, with TRBD1 matching over 9 bases. There are 14 residues in the CDR3. Germline assignment: CDR1 MNHEY and CDR2 SMNVEV (reference sequence). V trimming: 7 bases; J trimming: 5 bases; junction bases outside the gene matches: 8. CDR3: CASMAETGGETQYF. Here the CDR3 DNA reads TGTGCCAGCATGGCAGAGACAGGGGGGGAGACCCAGTACTTC.

This rearrangement joins TRBV6-2 or TRBV6-3 to TRBJ2-7, with 7 positions matching TRBD1. V shed 2 bases and J 0 bases; nucleotides not matched to a gene: 13. The CDR3 is made up of 18 amino acids. Germline values: CDR1 MNHEY, CDR2 SVGEGT. The DNA for the CDR3 is TGTGCCAGCAGTTACCCCAGGGACAGTCCAACCATCTCCTACGAGCAGTACTTC. As protein: CASSYPRDSPTISYEQYF.

The CDR3 DNA follows: TGTGCCAGCAGTTCCCTCCGCGACAGGGGGCAACGAGCTTTCTTT. Its translation: CASSSLRDRGQRAFF. V gene TRBV28 combines with J gene TRBJ1-1, with TRBD1 matching over 10 bases. Losses at the gene ends were 4 bases for V and 10 bases for J; bases not matched to a gene: 12. CDR1 MDHEN and CDR2 SYDVKM come from the germline V gene. This CDR3 is 15 amino acids long.

The table lists this clonotype with many counts. The V and J genes are TRBV7-2 and TRBJ2-7; 9 bases line up with TRBD2. Losses at the gene ends were 3 bases for V and 0 bases for J; bases not matched to a gene: 3. Looked up from germline, CDR1 is SGHTA and CDR2 is FQGNSA. This CDR3 is 15 amino acids long. The CDR3 is CASSLMTSGSYEQYF. The CDR3 nucleotides read TGTGCCAGCAGCTTGATGACTAGCGGCTCCTACGAGCAGTACTTC. Using reference TRBV7-2 and TRBJ2-7 for the parts outside the CDR3, the full variable domain is GAGVSQSPSNKVTEKGKDVELRCDPISGHTALYWYRQSLGQGLEFLIYFQGNSAPDKSGLPSDRFSAERTGGSVSTLTIQRTQQEDSAVYLCASSLMTSGSYEQYFGPGTRLTVT.

The rearrangement uses TRBV27 and TRBJ2-7; D may be TRBD1 (6 bases). The CDR3 length is 13 residues. V shed 3 bases and J shed 7 bases, with 13 bases lying between them. Germline V gene lookup returns CDR1 MNHEY and CDR2 SMNVEV (reference sequence). The CDR3 region has the DNA TGTGCCAGCAGTTTGGGACAAGGGGCGGAGCAGTACTTC. It codes for CASSLGQGAEQYF.

CDR3 protein: CASSGDPGMNTEAFF. CDR3 sequence (DNA): TGTGCCAGCAGTGGCGACCCGGGGATGAACACTGAAGCTTTCTTT. The J gene is TRBJ1-1, the V gene TRBV6-1; D not resolved. There are 15 residues in the CDR3. Germline-derived CDR1 and CDR2 are MNHNS and SASEGT. Trimming left V 4 bases short and J 0 bases short, with 12 bases between.

This clonotype has at least ten counts. The chain employs TRBV10-3 and TRBJ2-7; D might be TRBD1 (6 bases). This CDR3 spans 15 amino acids. Trimming removed 2 bases from V and 0 bases from J, with 11 bases in between. The V gene's germline CDR1 is ENHRY and CDR2 SYGVKD. CDR3 nucleotide sequence: TGTGCCATCAGTGAGGGACAGCTATTCTCCTACGAGCAGTACTTC. Translation: CAISEGQLFSYEQYF.

Ten or more counts support this clonotype. V usage is TRBV20-1 and J usage is TRBJ2-4; 9 bases are a match to TRBD1. Trimming at V came to 6 bases and at J to 1 base, leaving 7 bases not matched to a gene. CDR1 DFQATT and CDR2 SNEGSKA come from the germline V gene (reference sequence). This CDR3 spans 15 amino acids. CDR3 nucleotide sequence: TGCAGTGCCCGGACAGGGGCTGGGGCCAAAAACATTCAGTACTTC. Translated: CSARTGAGAKNIQYF.

This clonotype appeared many times. The rearrangement links TRBV12-3 or TRBV12-4 to TRBJ2-7; D call uncertain. This CDR3 spans 13 amino acids. Trimming stripped 4 bases from V and 7 bases from J, with 14 bases between. CDR3 sequence reads: CASSSDLQLEQYF. The CDR3, as DNA: TGTGCCAGCAGTTCCGACCTCCAGCTGGAGCAGTACTTC.

This clonotype was detected ten times or more. The CDR3 DNA reads TGTGCCACCCTGTCCCGGACGGAGTCACCCCTCCACTTT. Protein: CATLSRTESPLHF. The gene calls are TRBV10-3 and TRBJ1-6; no definite D call. The CDR3 spans 13 residues. Trimming took 10 bases from V and 10 from J, leaving 17 bases between them. CDR1 is ENHRY and CDR2 is SYGVKD in the germline V gene.

This clonotype was seen at least ten times. The chain couples TRBV12-3 or TRBV12-4 to TRBJ2-7; 9 bases fit TRBD1. The CDR3 contains 17 residues. Losses at the gene ends were 2 bases for V and 4 bases for J; bases not matched to a gene: 12. The CDR3, as DNA: TGTGCCAGCAGTTTAAAAGGAGGGGACAGGGTCAAATACGAGCAGTACTTC. Amino acids: CASSLKGGDRVKYEQYF.

This clonotype came up many times. The chain couples TRBV6-5 to TRBJ2-3; tentatively, D is TRBD2 (6 bases). The CDR3 loop spans 16 amino acids. Germline V CDR1 and CDR2: MNHEY, SVGAGI. V gave up 7 bases and J gave up 1 base, with 18 bases separating them. In DNA, the CDR3 is TGTGCCAGCAAACGACCAGCGGGTTTGGGCACAGATACGCAGTATTTT. Translating it yields CASKRPAGLGTDTQYF.

There are many counts of this clonotype. V gene TRBV6-2 or TRBV6-3 combines with J gene TRBJ1-2; D remains ambiguous. V was shortened by 4 bases and J by 4 bases, with 10 bases between the two germline ends. Germline CDR1 is MNHEY and CDR2 is SVGEGT. The CDR3 is 13 amino acids. The CDR3 loop reads CASSFGSFYGYTF. As DNA, the CDR3 is TGTGCCAGCAGTTTTGGGAGCTTCTATGGCTACACCTTC.

The chain uses TRBV6-1 and TRBJ2-4; 10 positions agree with TRBD1. V lost 10 bases to trimming and J lost 0 bases; unmatched junction nucleotides: 3. The germline CDR1 and CDR2 sequences are MNHNS and SASEGT. The CDR3 runs 14 residues. The CDR3, as DNA: TGTGCCACAGACAGGGGGCTAGCCAAAAACATTCAGTACTTC. It encodes CATDRGLAKNIQYF.

CDR3 coding DNA: TGTGCCAGCAGCACCGGACTAGCAGGGAACACCGGGGAGCTGTTTTTT. Its protein product is CASSTGLAGNTGELFF. V is TRBV11-1 and J is TRBJ2-2; 8 bases align to TRBD2. The trim removed 5 bases at V and 1 base at J, leaving 6 bases unmatched. CDR3 length: 16 amino acids. Germline assignment: CDR1 SGHAT and CDR2 FQDESV (reference sequence).

This clonotype appeared many times. This chain joins TRBV28 and TRBJ2-7; no firm D call. This CDR3 is 12 amino acids long. The V gene's germline CDR1 is MDHEN and CDR2 SYDVKM. Trimming took 2 bases from V and 5 from J, leaving 7 bases between them. The CDR3 DNA follows: TGTGCCAGCAGTTTAACTGCGGACGAGCAGTACTTC. Its translation: CASSLTADEQYF.

This clonotype appeared many times. The V and J genes are TRBV19 and TRBJ2-2; D is uncertain. The CDR3 consists of 13 residues. The V end was cut by 4 bases, the J end by 5 bases, with 8 bases between. The germline V gene has CDR1 LNHDA and CDR2 SQIVND (reference sequence). CDR3 in amino acids: CASSRAVTGELFF. The CDR3 bases are TGTGCCAGTAGTAGGGCAGTTACCGGGGAGCTGTTTTTT.

This clonotype was counted many times. The chain joins TRBV12-5 to TRBJ2-7; D unresolved. The V gene's germline CDR1 is LGHNT and CDR2 FRNRAP. This CDR3 has 15 residues. V lost 5 bases and J lost 0, with 14 bases in between. Written as DNA, the CDR3 is TGTGCTAGTGGTGCCGCCGGGCCCAGCTCCTACGAGCAGTACTTC. As protein: CASGAAGPSSYEQYF.

The V gene is TRBV28, the J gene TRBJ1-6, with 7 bases matching TRBD1. Germline values: CDR1 MDHEN, CDR2 SYDVKM. The CDR3 has 16 amino acids. J lost 6 bases, V lost 6 bases, and 11 bases had no gene match. Written as DNA, the CDR3 is TGTGCCAGCAGCCCGGACAGGAGTTCAGTTAATTCACCCCTCCACTTT. It specifies CASSPDRSSVNSPLHF.

This clonotype was seen repeatedly, ten times or more. V and J are TRBV11-2 and TRBJ2-5; 9 bases align to TRBD1. J lost 7 bases, V lost 4 bases, and 7 bases had no gene match. CDR3 length: 14 residues. The V gene's germline CDR1 is SGHAT and CDR2 FQNNGV. CDR3 region: CASSSPQGAWTQYF. CDR3 bases: TGTGCCAGCAGCTCACCACAGGGGGCTTGGACCCAGTACTTC.

This clonotype showed up many times. The rearrangement links TRBV3-1 to TRBJ2-5; TRBD2 agrees at 7 bases. Per germline, CDR1 LGHDT and CDR2 YNNKEL (reference sequence). V shed 3 bases, J shed 7 bases, and the junction held 2 bases outside the gene matches. The CDR3 runs to 12 residues. CDR3 DNA: TGTGCCAGCAGCCACCAGCGGGGGACCCAGTACTTC. This encodes CASSHQRGTQYF.

The chain has TRBV5-1 and TRBJ1-3; D is perhaps TRBD1 (6 bases). This CDR3 has 16 residues. CDR1 is SGHRS, CDR2 YFSETQ, per germline. V was cut by 2 bases and J by 0 bases, with 12 bases left in between. CDR3 DNA: TGCGCCAGCAGCTTAAGGGGGGCGAGCTCTGGAAACACCATATATTTT. This gives the protein CASSLRGASSGNTIYF.

J is TRBJ2-7 and V is TRBV12-3 or TRBV12-4, with 8 bases fitting TRBD1. The CDR3 length is 14 residues. V trimming: 5 bases; J trimming: 2 bases; junction bases outside the gene matches: 5. CDR3 sequence reads: CASSHGTGTYEQYF. CDR3 sequence (DNA): TGTGCCAGCAGTCATGGGACAGGTACCTACGAGCAGTACTTC.

This clonotype has ten or more counts. The V call is TRBV12-3 or TRBV12-4, the J call TRBJ2-2; no reliable D call. V was clipped by 8 bases and J by 0 bases, with 7 bases between them. CDR3 size: 13 residues. The CDR3 here is CASETPNTGELFF. Here the CDR3 DNA reads TGTGCCAGCGAGACTCCGAACACCGGGGAGCTGTTTTTT.

In its sample, this clonotype was seen many times. J is TRBJ2-2 and V is TRBV19; D is perhaps TRBD1 (6 bases). The CDR3 sequence is 15 residues long. Per the germline V gene, CDR1 is LNHDA and CDR2 is SQIVND (reference sequence). Trimming shortened V by 8 bases and J by 0 bases, and 13 bases separated the two germline ends. CDR3 nucleotides: TGTGCCAGTCGAGGGGGAAATACGAACACCGGGGAGCTGTTTTTT. Its protein is CASRGGNTNTGELFF.

This clonotype was detected ten times or more. The gene calls are TRBV28 and TRBJ2-5; D is possibly TRBD1 (5 bases). Trimming took off 6 bases at V and 5 bases at J, with 16 bases between the two ends. The CDR3 has 14 amino acids. Germline CDR1 and CDR2: MDHEN and SYDVKM. CDR3: CASSLSPGQETQYF. The CDR3 bases are TGTGCCAGCAGCCTAAGCCCAGGGCAGGAGACCCAGTACTTC.

This clonotype was picked up many times. The J gene is TRBJ1-3, the V gene TRBV7-2; 7 bases map to TRBD1. CDR1 and CDR2 (germline): SGHTA, FQGNSA. The CDR3 runs 15 residues. The ends lost 4 bases at V and 0 bases at J; junction bases unmatched: 3. CDR3 DNA: TGTGCCAGCAGCTACAACAGGGGCTCTGGAAACACCATATATTTT. Amino acids: CASSYNRGSGNTIYF.

This clonotype has at least ten counts. The chain has TRBV19 and TRBJ2-2; tentative D call: TRBD2 (6 bases). Trimming left V 7 bases short and J 5 bases short, with 11 bases between. The CDR3 consists of 13 residues. Per the germline V gene, CDR1 is LNHDA and CDR2 is SQIVND (reference sequence). The CDR3 is CASNGGGTGELFF. In DNA, the CDR3 is TGTGCCAGTAATGGAGGAGGGACCGGGGAGCTGTTTTTT.

This clonotype was observed many times. The rearrangement links TRBV5-1 to TRBJ1-5, with a weak D call TRBD1 (6 bases). This CDR3 is 14 amino acids long. CDR1 SGHRS and CDR2 YFSETQ come from the germline V gene. V lost 4 bases, J lost 11 bases, and 19 bases lay in between. CDR3 nucleotides: TGCGCCAGCAGCGACGGACAGCCCGGTAGGACCCAGCATTTT. Its protein is CASSDGQPGRTQHF.